The present T cell receptor beta chain was sequenced within a study of OX40 agonist ivuxolimab in advanced cancers. The wider study: The drug used for patients, ivuxolimab, was an agonistic anti-OX40 (CD134) antibody. A mean age of 60 years, range roughly 23 to 85, was recorded, and 70% to 85% were male. Two cutaneous melanoma patients and one hepatocellular carcinoma patient, three in all, had partial responses.

Assay used: immunoSEQ multiplex PCR; TCRdb lists only in-frame clones, some missing. Found here are about 110,000 clones, 90% of them singletons; the top ten hold approximately 0.52%. As regards this clone: The target antigen is unknown.

Regarding the study as a whole: Within 6 weeks, CD4+ and CD8+ blood T cells expanded clonally at 0.1 to 3.0 mg/kg.

V lost 3 bases and J lost 1; bases outside the gene matches: 6. This CDR3 comprises 19 residues. Germline loops: CDR1 MDHEN, CDR2 SYDVKM. The chain combines TRBV28 with TRBJ2-2, with 15 bases that match TRBD2. The source is an adult with an advanced solid tumor such as melanoma, head and neck, liver or kidney cancer. This sample comprised CD4+ or CD8+ T cells sorted from blood, obtained in a trial of the OX40 agonist ivuxolimab. The CDR3 reads CASSFGVGLAGGNTGELFF. Written as DNA, the CDR3 is TGTGCCAGCAGTTTCGGCGTGGGACTAGCGGGGGGGAACACCGGGGAGCTGTTTTTT.